Following are 25 T cell receptor beta chains from one sample sequenced in a study of blood T cell repertoires in COVID-19. Libraries were prepared by immunoSEQ multiplex PCR; TCRdb keeps only in-frame clonotypes and omits some of them. The repertoire holds fewer than 500,000 clones, with approximately 80% as singletons. The specimen was peripheral blood. Source of these receptors: a human donor with acute or convalescent COVID-19. The donor label of this sample is uncertain.

The J gene is TRBJ1-5, the V gene TRBV7-6, with D possibly being TRBD1 (6 bases). CDR1 and CDR2 from the germline V gene are SGHVS and FNYEAQ. This CDR3 spans 14 amino acids. Trimming took 6 bases from V and 4 from J, leaving 13 bases between them. The CDR3 loop is CASSPGGANQPQHF. As DNA, the CDR3 is TGTGCCAGCAGTCCTGGGGGGGCGAATCAGCCCCAGCATTTT.

This sequence joins TRBV29-1 and TRBJ1-1, with a tentative D call TRBD1 (6 bases). Trimming left V 6 bases short and J 5 bases short, with 16 bases between. The CDR3 spans 13 residues. Germline V lookup: CDR1 SQVTM, CDR2 ANQGSEA. CDR3 DNA sequence: TGCAGCGTCGCTCAACAGGGTTATACTGAAGCTTTCTTT. Translating it yields CSVAQQGYTEAFF.

In this sample, this clone turned up a few times. The chain employs TRBV29-1 and TRBJ1-2, with 7 bases aligning to TRBD1. Germline V lookup: CDR1 SQVTM, CDR2 ANQGSEA. The CDR3 is made up of 15 amino acids. The ends lost 0 bases at V and 8 bases at J; junction bases unmatched: 12. The DNA of the CDR3 is TGCAGCGTTGAAGACCCCAGGGTCCCCAGGGGGGGCTACACCTTC. This codes for CSVEDPRVPRGGYTF.

This rearrangement joins TRBV5-5 to TRBJ1-2, with 7 bases aligning to TRBD1. V was clipped by 2 bases and J by 2 bases; unmatched bases: 12. Germline CDR1 is SGHKS and CDR2 is YYEKEE (reference sequence). The CDR3 sequence is 17 residues long. The CDR3 DNA reads TGTGCCAGCAGCTTTGATATGGGTCAGGGGGGAAACTATGGCTACACCTTC. Translating it yields CASSFDMGQGGNYGYTF.

This clone was detected only a few times. The CDR3 DNA follows: TGTGCCAGCATAAGTGGGCAGTACCCTAATCAGCCCCAGCATTTT. The encoded protein is CASISGQYPNQPQHF. The V call is TRBV28, the J call TRBJ1-5; D is ambiguous. Germline V gene data show CDR1 as MDHEN and CDR2 as SYDVKM. The CDR3 has 15 amino acids. Trimming stripped 7 bases from V and 4 bases from J, with 17 bases between. The full variable domain, with the rest looked up from reference TRBV28 and TRBJ1-5, is DVKVTQSSRYLVKRTGEKVFLECVQDMDHENMFWYRQDPGLGLRLIYFSYDVKMKEKGDIPEGYSVSREKKERFSLILESASTNQTSMYLCASISGQYPNQPQHFGDGTRLSIL.

The V gene is TRBV10-3, the J gene TRBJ1-5; perhaps TRBD1 as D (5 bases). V was clipped by 3 bases and J by 5 bases, with 14 bases between them. The CDR3 has 15 residues. The germline V gene has CDR1 ENHRY and CDR2 SYGVKD. Here the CDR3 reads CAISDSGRDDQPQHF. The CDR3 DNA sequence: TGTGCCATCAGTGACTCCGGGAGGGACGATCAGCCCCAGCATTTT.

The chain is built from TRBV5-4 and TRBJ2-1; 7 positions agree with TRBD2. The CDR3 length is 15 residues. The germline V gene encodes CDR1 SGHNT and CDR2 YYREEE (reference sequence). The trim removed 3 bases at V and 10 bases at J, leaving 13 bases unmatched. The CDR3 DNA sequence: TGTGCCAGCAGCTCCAGAGCGGGACCGGGGTTGGAGCAGTTCTTC. Amino acid sequence: CASSSRAGPGLEQFF. Drawing the rest from reference TRBV5-4 and TRBJ2-1, the complete variable domain is ETGVTQSPTHLIKTRGQQVTLRCSSQSGHNTVSWYQQALGQGPQFIFQYYREEENGRGNFPPRFSGLQFPNYSSELNVNALELDDSALYLCASSSRAGPGLEQFFGPGTRLTVL.

About this clone itself: Sequence at one end of the junction differs from germline and may be a read error. This sequence joins TRBV20-1 and TRBJ2-1; D call uncertain. Looked up from germline, CDR1 is DFQATT and CDR2 is SNEGSKA (reference sequence). This CDR3 comprises 11 residues. The CDR3 loop is CSARSHNEQFF. CDR3 sequence (DNA): TGCAGTGCTAGAAGTCACAACGAGCAGTTCTTC.

In DNA, the CDR3 is TGTGCCAGCCAGAGGCGCACAGATACGCAGTATTTT. It is translated as CASQRRTDTQYF. The chain joins TRBV12-3 or TRBV12-4 to TRBJ2-3; D is unclear. The V end was cut by 8 bases, the J end by 1 base, with 7 bases between. This CDR3 comprises 12 residues.

The J gene is TRBJ2-7, the V gene TRBV28; 9 nucleotides match TRBD1. Losses at the gene ends were 6 bases for V and 6 bases for J; bases not matched to a gene: 6. CDR1 is MDHEN, CDR2 SYDVKM, per germline. This CDR3 region has 13 residues. This CDR3 reads CASRTGTGSEQYF. In DNA form, the CDR3 reads TGTGCCAGCAGGACCGGGACAGGGTCCGAGCAGTACTTC. Looking up the rest from reference TRBV28 and TRBJ2-7 gives the full variable domain: DVKVTQSSRYLVKRTGEKVFLECVQDMDHENMFWYRQDPGLGLRLIYFSYDVKMKEKGDIPEGYSVSREKKERFSLILESASTNQTSMYLCASRTGTGSEQYFGPGTRLTVT.

This clone was picked up one time. V and J are TRBV4-1 and TRBJ2-5; tentative D call: TRBD2 (6 bases). Germline assignment: CDR1 MGHRA and CDR2 YSYEKL. Trimming cost V 3 bases and J 4 bases, with 15 bases left between them. CDR3 length: 15 residues. For the CDR3, the DNA is TGCGCCAGCAGCCAGGGCCCAACTAGCCCAGAGACCCAGTACTTC. This gives the protein CASSQGPTSPETQYF.

The V call is TRBV24-1, the J call TRBJ2-1; TRBD1 agrees at 8 bases. CDR3 length equals 13 residues. Germline CDR1 KGHDR, CDR2 SFDVKD. V trimming: 9 bases; J trimming: 3 bases; junction bases outside the gene matches: 3. CDR3 nucleotides: TGTGCCACCGGACAGGGAAACTACAATGAGCAGTTCTTC. It translates to CATGQGNYNEQFF.

This chain links TRBV30 with TRBJ2-2, with TRBD1 as a possible D gene (5 bases). The CDR3 is made up of 14 amino acids. The V end was cut by 2 bases, the J end by 6 bases, with 13 bases between. The germline CDR1 and CDR2 sequences are GTSNPN and SVGIG (reference sequence). CDR3 region: CAWSNLRGSGELFF. The CDR3 DNA sequence: TGTGCCTGGAGTAACCTTAGGGGATCCGGGGAGCTGTTTTTT.

The CDR3, as DNA: TGTGCCAGCAGCTTAGCTAGCGCCTACAATGAGCAGTTCTTC. Translation: CASSLASAYNEQFF. V and J are TRBV7-2 and TRBJ2-1; possibly TRBD2 for D (5 bases). CDR1 is SGHTA and CDR2 is FQGNSA in the germline V gene. The CDR3 totals 14 residues. Between the trimmed V and J ends, which lost 0 bases and 2 bases, there was a span of 5 bases.

The rearrangement uses TRBV7-2 and TRBJ2-7; 7 bases agree with TRBD2. Germline V gene sequence: CDR1 SGHTA, CDR2 FQGNSA. Losses at the gene ends were 4 bases for V and 6 bases for J; bases not matched to a gene: 9. The CDR3 runs 14 residues. The CDR3 DNA sequence: TGTGCCAGCAGCTCTCCTACGGGGGGAAGCGAGCAGTACTTC. Amino acids: CASSSPTGGSEQYF.

The chain recombines TRBV5-4 with TRBJ2-5, with TRBD2 matching 7 bases. CDR3 length: 14 amino acids. V dropped 3 bases and J dropped 2; count of bases not matched to a gene: 4. From germline, CDR1 is SGHNT and CDR2 YYREEE (reference sequence). The CDR3 nucleotides are TGTGCCAGCAGCTCCGGGACTAAACAAGAGACCCAGTACTTC. Its translation is CASSSGTKQETQYF. Combining the CDR3 with reference TRBV5-4 and TRBJ2-5 gives the whole variable domain ETGVTQSPTHLIKTRGQQVTLRCSSQSGHNTVSWYQQALGQGPQFIFQYYREEENGRGNFPPRFSGLQFPNYSSELNVNALELDDSALYLCASSSGTKQETQYFGPGTRLLVL.

The chain joins TRBV18 to TRBJ2-3, with 9 bases aligning to TRBD1. The CDR3 extends over 14 amino acids. The V gene end was trimmed by 6 bases and the J gene end by 3 bases; junction bases not matched to a gene: 4. The germline gives CDR1 KGHSH, CDR2 LQKENI. The CDR3 region has the DNA TGTGCCAGCTCCGACAGGGGGGAAACAGATACGCAGTATTTT. This encodes CASSDRGETDTQYF.

This clone came up once. The rearrangement uses TRBV7-2 and TRBJ1-4, with 9 bases matching TRBD1. V dropped 3 bases and J dropped 10; count of bases not matched to a gene: 9. The CDR3 has 15 residues. In germline, CDR1 is SGHTA, CDR2 FQGNSA. The CDR3 here is CASSFSGTGFRKLFF. The CDR3, as DNA: TGTGCCAGCAGCTTTTCAGGGACAGGGTTTAGAAAACTGTTTTTT.

The chain uses TRBV6-6 and TRBJ2-1, with 10 bases identical to TRBD2. V lost 7 bases, J lost 8 bases, and 14 bases stayed unmatched. Germline CDR1 and CDR2: MNHNY and SVGAGI (reference sequence). The CDR3 length is 16 residues. The CDR3 nucleotides read TGTGCCAGCACCCCGGTGGGTAGCGGGGGGTTCTATGAGCAGTTCTTC. This gives the protein CASTPVGSGGFYEQFF.

This chain uses TRBV6-8 with TRBJ1-6; 8 positions agree with TRBD1. This CDR3 has 16 residues. Germline V gene lookup returns CDR1 MNHGY and CDR2 SAAAGT. V lost 4 bases and J lost 4; bases outside the gene matches: 6. CDR3 in amino acids: CASSCHRGIYNSPLHF. The CDR3 coding sequence is TGTGCCAGCAGTTGCCACAGGGGGATTTATAATTCACCCCTCCACTTT.

V and J are TRBV27 and TRBJ2-7; TRBD1 aligns across 9 bases. CDR1 MNHEY and CDR2 SMNVEV come from the germline V gene (reference sequence). This CDR3 contains 14 residues. The V gene end was trimmed by 6 bases and the J gene end by 6 bases; junction bases not matched to a gene: 9. DNA for the CDR3: TGTGCCAGCAGGAAAACAGGGGGCGGGCCCGAGCAGTACTTC. The encoded protein is CASRKTGGGPEQYF.

V usage is TRBV27 and J usage is TRBJ1-4; D not resolved. The CDR3 sequence is 15 residues long. V was trimmed by 0 bases and J by 1 base, leaving 6 bases between them. Germline V gene lookup returns CDR1 MNHEY and CDR2 SMNVEV (reference sequence). The CDR3 loop reads CASSLSLRTNEKLFF. For the CDR3, the DNA is TGTGCCAGCAGTTTATCGCTGAGAACTAATGAAAAACTGTTTTTT. The complete variable domain, with remaining parts taken from reference TRBV27 and TRBJ1-4, reads EAQVTQNPRYLITVTGKKLTVTCSQNMNHEYMSWYRQDPGLGLRQIYYSMNVEVTDKGDVPEGYKVSRKEKRNFPLILESPSPNQTSLYFCASSLSLRTNEKLFFGSGTQLSVL.

The CDR3 sequence: CASSLDRGRGEAFF. The CDR3 coding sequence is TGTGCCAGCAGTCTAGACAGGGGGCGAGGGGAAGCTTTCTTT. This rearrangement joins TRBV6-5 to TRBJ1-1, with 10 nucleotides matching TRBD1. The CDR3 length is 14 residues. The V gene end was trimmed by 5 bases and the J gene end by 8 bases; junction bases not matched to a gene: 8. Germline values: CDR1 MNHEY, CDR2 SVGAGI.

Only one count was recorded for this clone. This chain uses TRBV18 with TRBJ1-1; TRBD1 matches at 7 bases. CDR1 is KGHSH and CDR2 is LQKENI in the germline V gene. The CDR3 covers 14 residues. J gave up 3 bases and V 4 bases, and 5 bases lay outside the gene matches. The CDR3 region has the DNA TGTGCCAGCTCACTAACGACAGGGCACACTGAAGCTTTCTTT. Its translation is CASSLTTGHTEAFF.

This clone turned up a few times. J is TRBJ1-1 and V is TRBV7-8; D is ambiguous. The CDR3 extends over 14 amino acids. Trimming stripped 1 base from V and 0 bases from J, with 6 bases between. Germline lookup yields CDR1 SGHVS and CDR2 FQNEAQ. In nucleotides, the CDR3 is TGTGCCAGCAGCTTAGTTGCGCTGAACACTGAAGCTTTCTTT. It yields the protein CASSLVALNTEAFF.